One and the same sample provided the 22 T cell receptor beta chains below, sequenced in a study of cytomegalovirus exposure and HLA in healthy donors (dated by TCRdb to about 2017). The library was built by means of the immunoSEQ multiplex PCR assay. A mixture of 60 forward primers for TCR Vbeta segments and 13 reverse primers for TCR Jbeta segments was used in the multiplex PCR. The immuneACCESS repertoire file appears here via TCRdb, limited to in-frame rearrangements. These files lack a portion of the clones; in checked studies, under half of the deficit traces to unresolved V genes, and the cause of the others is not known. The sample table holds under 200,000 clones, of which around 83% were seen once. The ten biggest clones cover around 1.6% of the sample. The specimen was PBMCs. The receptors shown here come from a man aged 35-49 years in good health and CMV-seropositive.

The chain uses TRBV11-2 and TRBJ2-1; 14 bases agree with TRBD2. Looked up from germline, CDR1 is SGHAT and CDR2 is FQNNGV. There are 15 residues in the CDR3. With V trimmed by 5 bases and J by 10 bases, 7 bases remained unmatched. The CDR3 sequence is CASSPGLAGVWEQFF. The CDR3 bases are TGTGCCAGCAGCCCGGGACTAGCGGGAGTATGGGAGCAGTTCTTC.

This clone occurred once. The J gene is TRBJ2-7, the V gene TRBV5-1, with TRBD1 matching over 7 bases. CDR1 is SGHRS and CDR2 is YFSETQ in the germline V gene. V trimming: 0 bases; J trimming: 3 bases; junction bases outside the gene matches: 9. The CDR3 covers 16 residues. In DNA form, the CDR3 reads TGCGCCAGCAGCTTGGCCGTCGGGCCAGGGGGCTACGAGCAGTACTTC. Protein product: CASSLAVGPGGYEQYF.

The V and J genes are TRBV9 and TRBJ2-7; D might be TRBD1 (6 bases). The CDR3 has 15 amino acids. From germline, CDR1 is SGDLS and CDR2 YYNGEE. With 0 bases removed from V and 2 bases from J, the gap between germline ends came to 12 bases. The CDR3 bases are TGTGCCAGCAGCGTAGGGACAGCCGGGACCTACGAGCAGTACTTC. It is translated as CASSVGTAGTYEQYF.

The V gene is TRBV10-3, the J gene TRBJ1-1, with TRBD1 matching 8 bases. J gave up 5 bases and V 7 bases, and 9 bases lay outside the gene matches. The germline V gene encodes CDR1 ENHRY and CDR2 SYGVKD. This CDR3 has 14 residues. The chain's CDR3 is CAIKEDREGTEAFF. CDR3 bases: TGTGCCATCAAAGAGGACAGGGAGGGAACTGAAGCTTTCTTT.

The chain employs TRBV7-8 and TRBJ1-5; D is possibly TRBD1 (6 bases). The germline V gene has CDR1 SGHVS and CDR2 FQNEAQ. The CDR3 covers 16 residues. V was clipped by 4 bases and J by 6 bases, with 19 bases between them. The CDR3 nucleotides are TGTGCCAGCAGCTCGGAGGCGGGGGGCGCGTTTCAGCCCCAGCATTTT. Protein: CASSSEAGGAFQPQHF.

The CDR3 spells CASSYFRESDAFF. The DNA of the CDR3 is TGTGCCAGCAGTTACTTCAGGGAATCGGATGCTTTCTTT. This chain links TRBV6-5 with TRBJ1-1; D might be TRBD1 (5 bases). Germline lookup yields CDR1 MNHEY and CDR2 SVGAGI. Deletions cut 1 base from V and 11 bases from J, with 14 bases between. The CDR3 contains 13 residues.

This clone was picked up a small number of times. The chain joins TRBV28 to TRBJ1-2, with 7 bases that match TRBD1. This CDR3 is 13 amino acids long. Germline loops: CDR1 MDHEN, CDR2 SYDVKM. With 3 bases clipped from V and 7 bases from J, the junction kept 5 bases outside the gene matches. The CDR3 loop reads CASSLAGGFGYTF. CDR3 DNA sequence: TGTGCCAGCAGTTTGGCAGGGGGATTTGGCTACACCTTC.

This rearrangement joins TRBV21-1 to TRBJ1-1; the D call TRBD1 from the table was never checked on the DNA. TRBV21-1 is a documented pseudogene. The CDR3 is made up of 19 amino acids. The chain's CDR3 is CASSKGDRDDTGPDTEAFF. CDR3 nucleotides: TGTGCCAGCAGCAAAGGAGACAGGGACGATACCGGACCGGACACTGAAGCTTTCTTT.

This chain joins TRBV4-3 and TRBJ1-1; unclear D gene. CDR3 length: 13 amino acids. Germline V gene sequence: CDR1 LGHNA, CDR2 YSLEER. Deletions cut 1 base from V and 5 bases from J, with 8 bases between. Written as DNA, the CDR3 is TGCGCCAGCAGCCAAGGCCCGGGAACTGAAGCTTTCTTT. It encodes CASSQGPGTEAFF.

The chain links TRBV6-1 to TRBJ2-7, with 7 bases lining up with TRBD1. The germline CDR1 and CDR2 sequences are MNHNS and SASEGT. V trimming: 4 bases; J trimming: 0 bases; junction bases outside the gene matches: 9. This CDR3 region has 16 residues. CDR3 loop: CASSGYGQDSSYEQYF. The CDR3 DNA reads TGTGCCAGCAGTGGATACGGACAGGATAGCTCCTACGAGCAGTACTTC.

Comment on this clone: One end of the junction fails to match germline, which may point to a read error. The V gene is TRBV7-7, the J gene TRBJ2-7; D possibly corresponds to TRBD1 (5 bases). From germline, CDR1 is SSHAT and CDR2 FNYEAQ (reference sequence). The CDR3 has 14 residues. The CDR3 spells CASSPLPGSYEQYF. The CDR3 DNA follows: TGTGCTAGCAGCCCACTTCCAGGGTCCTACGAGCAGTACTTC.

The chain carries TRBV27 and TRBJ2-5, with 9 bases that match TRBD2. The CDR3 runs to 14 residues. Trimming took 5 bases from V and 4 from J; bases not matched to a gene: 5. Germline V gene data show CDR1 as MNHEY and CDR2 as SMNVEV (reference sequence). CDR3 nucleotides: TGTGCCAGCAGTCCGATAGCGGGAGCAGAGACCCAGTACTTC. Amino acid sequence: CASSPIAGAETQYF.

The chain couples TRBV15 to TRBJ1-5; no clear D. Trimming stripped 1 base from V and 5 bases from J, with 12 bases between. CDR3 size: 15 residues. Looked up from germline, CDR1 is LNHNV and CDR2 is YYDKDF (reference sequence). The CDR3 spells CATSRGQTYDQPQHF. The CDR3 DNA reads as TGTGCCACCAGCAGAGGCCAGACTTACGATCAGCCCCAGCATTTT.

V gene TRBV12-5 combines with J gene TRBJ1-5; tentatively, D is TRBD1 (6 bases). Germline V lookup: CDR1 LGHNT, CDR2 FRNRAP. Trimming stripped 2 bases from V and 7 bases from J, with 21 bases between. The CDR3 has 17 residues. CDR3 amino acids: CASGLSQGPRVGQPQHF. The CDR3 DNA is TGTGCTAGTGGTTTGAGTCAGGGGCCTCGAGTGGGCCAGCCCCAGCATTTT.

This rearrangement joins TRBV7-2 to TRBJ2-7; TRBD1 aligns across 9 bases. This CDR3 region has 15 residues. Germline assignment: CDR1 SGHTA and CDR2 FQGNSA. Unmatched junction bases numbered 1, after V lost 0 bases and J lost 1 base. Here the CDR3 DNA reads TGTGCCAGCAGCTTAGCGACAGGGGGGTCCTACGAGCAGTACTTC. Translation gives CASSLATGGSYEQYF.

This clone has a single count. Written as DNA, the CDR3 is TGTGCCAGCAGCAGACTAGCGGGGGACAATGAGCAGTTCTTC. Protein product: CASSRLAGDNEQFF. V is TRBV27 and J is TRBJ2-1; 12 nucleotides align to TRBD2. V lost 6 bases, J lost 5 bases, and 2 bases stayed unmatched. The CDR3 is 14 amino acids. Germline V gene sequence: CDR1 MNHEY, CDR2 SMNVEV (reference sequence).

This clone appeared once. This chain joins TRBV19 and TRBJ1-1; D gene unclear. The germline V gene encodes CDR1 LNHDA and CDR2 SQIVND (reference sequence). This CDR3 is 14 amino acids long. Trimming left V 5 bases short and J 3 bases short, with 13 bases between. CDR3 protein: CASSPRRRDTEAFF. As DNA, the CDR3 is TGTGCCAGTAGTCCTCGTCGTAGAGACACTGAAGCTTTCTTT.

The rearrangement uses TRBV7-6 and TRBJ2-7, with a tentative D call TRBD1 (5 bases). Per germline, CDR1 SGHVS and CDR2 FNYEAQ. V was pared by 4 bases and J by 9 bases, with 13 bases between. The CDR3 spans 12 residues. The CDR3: CASSSTTERQYF. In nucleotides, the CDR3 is TGTGCCAGCAGCTCCACGACAGAACGGCAGTACTTC.

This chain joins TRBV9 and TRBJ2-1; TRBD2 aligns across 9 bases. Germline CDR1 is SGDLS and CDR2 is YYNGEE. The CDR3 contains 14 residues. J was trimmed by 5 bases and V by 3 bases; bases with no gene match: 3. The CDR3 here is CASSEAGGDNEQFF. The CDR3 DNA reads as TGTGCCAGCAGCGAGGCGGGAGGGGACAATGAGCAGTTCTTC.

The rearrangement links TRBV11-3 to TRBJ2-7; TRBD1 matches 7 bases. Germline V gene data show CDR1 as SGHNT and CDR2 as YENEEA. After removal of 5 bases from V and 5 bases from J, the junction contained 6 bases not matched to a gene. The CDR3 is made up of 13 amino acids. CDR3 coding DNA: TGTGCCAGCAGCCCCAGACAGGGTAACGAGCAGTACTTC. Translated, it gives CASSPRQGNEQYF. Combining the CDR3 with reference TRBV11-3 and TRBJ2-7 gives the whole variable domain EAGVVQSPRYKIIEKKQPVAFWCNPISGHNTLYWYLQNLGQGPELLIRYENEEAVDDSQLPKDRFSAERLKGVDSTLKIQPAELGDSAVYLCASSPRQGNEQYFGPGTRLTVT.

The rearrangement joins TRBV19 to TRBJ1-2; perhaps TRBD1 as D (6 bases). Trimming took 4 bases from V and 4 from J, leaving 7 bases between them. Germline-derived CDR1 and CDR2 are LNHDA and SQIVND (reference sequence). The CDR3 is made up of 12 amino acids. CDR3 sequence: CASSNRAYGYTF. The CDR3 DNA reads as TGTGCCAGTAGTAACAGGGCCTATGGCTACACCTTC.

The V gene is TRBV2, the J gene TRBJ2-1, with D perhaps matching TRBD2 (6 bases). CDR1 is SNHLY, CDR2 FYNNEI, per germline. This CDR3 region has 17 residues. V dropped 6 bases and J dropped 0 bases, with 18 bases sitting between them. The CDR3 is CASSPPARDSSYNEQFF. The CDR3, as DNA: TGTGCCAGCAGCCCACCCGCCCGGGACTCCTCCTACAATGAGCAGTTCTTC.